The 9 T cell receptor beta chains reported below all come from one sample, sequenced in a study of low-dose radiotherapy and immunotherapy resistance in tumors (dated by TCRdb to the early 2020s). Superscript III and a set of TRAV- and TRBV-specific primers were used to synthesize first-strand cDNA, so that both TCRalpha and TCRbeta chains were covered. An approximately 18-cycle PCR with Phusion amplified the TCRs, pairing a constant-region primer with the adapter that was attached to the V primers. Through fastp at Q25 and MiXCR, TCRdb rebuilt clones from the public reads, retaining in-frame beta chains. Rows with a matching CDR3 protein are joined into one entry that keeps the most common DNA and genes. The table for this sample lists around 6,700 distinct CDR3 sequences; approximately 64% of them were counted only once. Roughly an eighth of the sample is held by the ten biggest clonotypes. These receptors were taken from a human donor with advanced metastatic prostate, ovarian, gallbladder or colorectal cancer (not recorded which). This table probably holds off-target reads from a library built for another chain.

The V gene is TRBV20-1, the J gene TRBJ2-3, with 8 bases that match TRBD2. Losses at the gene ends were 0 bases for V and 1 base for J; bases not matched to a gene: 9. Germline values: CDR1 DFQATT, CDR2 SNEGSKA (reference sequence). The CDR3 is made up of 17 amino acids. As DNA, the CDR3 is TGCAGTGCTAGAGATCTAACAACTAGCGGACGCACAGATACGCAGTATTTT. Protein: CSARDLTTSGRTDTQYF.

This clonotype rates as large. The chain couples TRBV20-1 to TRBJ2-5; tentative D call: TRBD1 (5 bases). V was cut by 1 base and J by 1 base, with 7 bases left in between. Germline V gene lookup returns CDR1 DFQATT and CDR2 SNEGSKA (reference sequence). The CDR3 is 13 residues long. CDR3 residues: CSARVRAQETQYF. As DNA, the CDR3 is TGCAGTGCTAGAGTCAGGGCCCAAGAGACCCAGTACTTC.

The V gene is TRBV5-1, the J gene TRBJ2-5, with 9 bases that match TRBD2. This CDR3 has 16 residues. V lost 1 base to trimming and J lost 4 bases; unmatched junction nucleotides: 8. Germline V gene lookup returns CDR1 SGHRS and CDR2 YFSETQ. The CDR3 reads CASSLPSGSGGETQYF. CDR3 DNA: TGCGCCAGCAGCTTGCCCTCCGGTAGCGGGGGAGAGACCCAGTACTTC.

The genes are TRBV29-1 and TRBJ2-7, with 8 bases aligning to TRBD1. This CDR3 spans 13 amino acids. Germline values: CDR1 SQVTM, CDR2 ANQGSEA. V shed 2 bases and J 7 bases; nucleotides not matched to a gene: 7. The CDR3 region is CSVEKTTGGEQYF. Written as DNA, the CDR3 is TGCAGCGTTGAAAAAACAACAGGGGGGGAGCAGTACTTC.

The chain uses TRBV2 and TRBJ1-1; D uncertain. Germline lookup yields CDR1 SNHLY and CDR2 FYNNEI. V was pared by 3 bases and J by 0 bases, with 8 bases between. The CDR3 has 14 residues. This CDR3 reads CASSDKRMNTEAFF. CDR3 DNA sequence: TGTGCCAGCAGTGATAAGCGAATGAACACTGAAGCTTTCTTT. Combining the CDR3 with reference TRBV2 and TRBJ1-1 gives the whole variable domain EPEVTQTPSHQVTQMGQEVILRCVPISNHLYFYWYRQILGQKVEFLVSFYNNEISEKSEIFDDQFSVERPDGSNFTLKIRSTKLEDSAMYFCASSDKRMNTEAFFGQGTRLTVV.

The gene calls are TRBV9 and TRBJ2-3; TRBD2 matches 8 bases. The CDR3 has 14 amino acids. The trim removed 2 bases at V and 1 base at J, leaving 0 bases unmatched. The germline V gene encodes CDR1 SGDLS and CDR2 YYNGEE. CDR3 bases: TGTGCCAGCAGCGTGACTAGCGGCACAGATACGCAGTATTTT. It encodes CASSVTSGTDTQYF.

This clonotype has more than one count but fewer than ten. This chain uses TRBV4-1 with TRBJ2-3; D not certain. CDR1 is MGHRA, CDR2 YSYEKL, per germline. The CDR3 runs to 16 residues. Between the trimmed V and J ends, which lost 0 bases and 4 bases, there was a span of 14 bases. CDR3 sequence: CASSQDFGQYPDTQYF. CDR3 DNA: TGCGCCAGCAGCCAAGACTTCGGGCAGTACCCAGATACGCAGTATTTT.

In its sample, this clonotype was seen once. J is TRBJ2-7 and V is TRBV5-1; possible D gene TRBD1, 6 bases. The CDR3 is 14 amino acids. Germline-derived CDR1 and CDR2 are SGHRS and YFSETQ. Trimming shortened V by 4 bases and J by 5 bases, and 16 bases separated the two germline ends. The CDR3 DNA reads TGCGCCAGCAGCACTTTACAGGGAAGGCACGAGCAGTACTTC. Protein sequence: CASSTLQGRHEQYF.

The J gene is TRBJ2-2, the V gene TRBV5-8; 9 positions match TRBD2. V trimming: 2 bases; J trimming: 3 bases; junction bases outside the gene matches: 8. This CDR3 spans 17 amino acids. CDR1 is SGHTS, CDR2 YDEGEE, per germline. This chain's CDR3 is CASSLTGGGADTGELFF. The CDR3 bases are TGTGCCAGCAGCTTAACCGGCGGGGGGGCGGACACCGGGGAGCTGTTTTTT.